This is a list of T cell receptor beta chains from one sample in a study of patients and donors after allogeneic stem cell transplantation. TCRdb recomputed calls from the RT-PCR reads with MiXCR, one row per CDR3 protein. The sample records roughly 200,000 distinct CDR3 sequences, about 40% being singletons. Sequencing was done on a sample of blood, either unsorted or a sorted T cell fraction (not recorded which). The receptors stem from a human donor who was either an allogeneic HSCT recipient or a stem cell or donor lymphocyte infusion donor (not recorded which). It is not recorded whose cells these are; they may come from a transplant donor. The CDR3 runs from the conserved cysteine through the conserved F or W. The D gene is left open where the match is weak. Clone size is not always given. Where it is, it says once, few, many or a class for expanded clones.

j_call v_call cdr3_length d_call clone_size cdr3_nt cdr3_aa
TRBJ2-3 TRBV9 16 TRBD2 once TGTGCCAGCAGCTCCAGGACTAGCGATAGCACAGATACGCAGTATTTT CASSSRTSDSTDTQYF
TRBJ1-4 TRBV5-1 16 NA few TGCGCCAGCAGCTTGGCCCTGGATAGTAAGAATGAAAAACTGTTTTTT CASSLALDSKNEKLFF
TRBJ2-1 TRBV27 13 NA NA TGTGCCAGCAGTTTTGCCCCAGGAGATGAGCAGCTCTTC CASSFAPGDEQLF
TRBJ2-1 TRBV10-3 12 TRBD1 few TGTGCCATCAGTGAGACAGGGGTTGAGCAGTTCTTC CAISETGVEQFF
TRBJ2-7 TRBV29-1 16 NA few TGCAGCGTTGGGTCTGGCGGGACCACGAACTACTACGAGCAGTACTTC CSVGSGGTTNYYEQYF
TRBJ1-5 TRBV3-1 19 NA once TGTGCCAGCAGCCGACAAGACAAGGTCTGGCATCCTAGCAATCAGCCCCAGCATTTT CASSRQDKVWHPSNQPQHF
TRBJ2-3 TRBV12-3/TRBV12-4 13 NA NA TGTGCCAGCACATGGACGCGCACAGATACGCAGTATTTT CASTWTRTDTQYF
TRBJ1-1 TRBV4-3 13 NA NA TGCGCCAGCAGCCCCGCTACTGCACCAGAAGCTTTCTTT CASSPATAPEAFF
TRBJ1-2 TRBV12-3/TRBV12-4 13 NA many TGTGCCAGCAGTTTAGCTGGAAGCTATGGCTACACCTTC CASSLAGSYGYTF
TRBJ1-5 TRBV6-2/TRBV6-3 14 NA few TGTGCCAGCAGTTACTACCGGACCGATCAGCCCCAGCATTTT CASSYYRTDQPQHF
TRBJ2-5 TRBV15 15 NA NA TGTGCCACCAGCAGAGATGGGTCCGGGGGAGAGACCCAGTACTTC CATSRDGSGGETQYF
TRBJ1-1 TRBV5-1 15 NA many TGCGCCAGCAGTTTATTTCCAGGGAAAGGGGCTGAAGCTTTCTTT CASSLFPGKGAEAFF
TRBJ2-2 TRBV20-1 15 NA NA TGCAGTGCTATTAACCCAGGGCCTAACACCGGGGAGCTGTTTTTT CSAINPGPNTGELFF
TRBJ2-5 TRBV6-4 13 NA NA TGTGCCAGCAGTGAACAGACTGGGGAGACCCAGTACTTC CASSEQTGETQYF
TRBJ2-7 TRBV6-5 15 NA NA TGTGCCAGCAGTTACTCGATTTCAGGGAGGTTCGAGCAGTACTTC CASSYSISGRFEQYF
TRBJ1-3 TRBV9 13 NA NA TGTGCCAGCAGCCAGGGACTCGGAAACACCATATATTTT CASSQGLGNTIYF
TRBJ1-1 TRBV30 13 NA few TGTGCCTGGAGTGAAAGGGGGAACACTGAAGCTTTCTTT CAWSERGNTEAFF
TRBJ1-5 TRBV7-2 14 NA few TGTGCCAGCAGCTTTGGGACCTCAGGTCAGCCCCAGCATTTT CASSFGTSGQPQHF
TRBJ1-6 TRBV2 18 TRBD1 few TGTGCCAGCAGTGAATGGGGACAGGGAACTGACAGTAAATCACCCCTCCACTTT CASSEWGQGTDSKSPLHF
TRBJ2-7 TRBV20-1 15 NA NA TGCAGTGCTGGAGCCCCTGTTGACTATCCCTACGAGCAGTACTTC CSAGAPVDYPYEQYF
TRBJ1-1 TRBV7-6 19 NA many TGTGCCAGCAGCTTAGCAAAAAACGGTCGGCAGGGAGCTAACACTGAAGCTTTCTTT CASSLAKNGRQGANTEAFF
TRBJ2-1 TRBV11-3 19 TRBD2 NA TGTGCCAGCAGCCCCAAACCGACTAGCGGGGCCCCCTCTTGGAATGAGCAGTTCTTC CASSPKPTSGAPSWNEQFF
TRBJ1-5 TRBV9 14 NA few TGTGCCAGCAGCGGAGGGAGCGGCAATCAGCCCCAGCATTTT CASSGGSGNQPQHF
TRBJ1-6 TRBV4-2 19 TRBD1 few TGTGCCAGCAGCCAAGATGTGACAGGGGCAAGCTCCTATAATTCACCCCTCCACTTT CASSQDVTGASSYNSPLHF
TRBJ1-4 TRBV9 17 TRBD1 NA TGTGCCAGCAGCGCCCGGACAGGGCAAACAACTAATGAAAAACTGTTTTTT CASSARTGQTTNEKLFF
TRBJ2-3 TRBV20-1 15 TRBD2 NA TGCAGTGTCGTGAGACTAGCGGAGAAGGGAGATACGCAGTATTTT CSVVRLAEKGDTQYF
TRBJ2-4 TRBV21-1 15 NA few TGTGCCAGCACCCGAATCCGGGACAGCAAAAACATTCAGTACTTC CASTRIRDSKNIQYF
TRBJ2-3 TRBV7-6 15 TRBD2 NA TGTGCCAGCAGCTTAGTGAGCGGGGTTACAGATACGCAGTATTTT CASSLVSGVTDTQYF
TRBJ1-1 TRBV5-1 13 NA few TGCGCCAGCAGCTTCCGGGCGCGGACTGAAGCTTTCTTT CASSFRARTEAFF
TRBJ1-5 TRBV15 14 TRBD1 few TGTGCCACCAGCAGGACAGGGGCAAATCAGCCCCAGCATTTT CATSRTGANQPQHF
TRBJ1-2 TRBV2 9 NA NA TGTGCCAGCAGTGCGCCCTACACCTTC CASSAPYTF
TRBJ1-5 TRBV7-2 13 NA NA TGTGCCAGCACCTCAGGGCAGGGGCAGCCCCAGCATTTT CASTSGQGQPQHF
TRBJ2-3 TRBV3-1 16 TRBD2 NA TGTGCCAGCAGCCAAGTCGCTAGCGGTAGCACAGATACGCAGTATTTT CASSQVASGSTDTQYF
TRBJ2-1 TRBV7-2 15 NA NA TGTGCCAGCAGCTCCCAGCGGGCCGCTTACAATGAGCAGTTCTTC CASSSQRAAYNEQFF
TRBJ2-3 TRBV11-2 15 NA few TGTGCCAGCAGCTTCCGCCAGAAGACACCTGAGACGCAGTATTTT CASSFRQKTPETQYF
TRBJ2-7 TRBV12-3/TRBV12-4 15 TRBD2 NA TGTGCCAGCAGTCATCCGGGACTAGCGGGCTACGAGCAGTACTTC CASSHPGLAGYEQYF
TRBJ2-3 TRBV7-9 13 NA NA TGTGCCAGCAGCCCACCCCCCACAGATACGCAGTATTTT CASSPPPTDTQYF
TRBJ2-2 TRBV7-3 15 NA NA TGTGCCAGCAGCTGGGCGGGTTCGAACACCGGGGAGCTGTTTTTT CASSWAGSNTGELFF
TRBJ1-2 TRBV12-3/TRBV12-4 13 NA NA TGTGCCAGCACCCTAGGAACCGACCGGGGCTACACCTTC CASTLGTDRGYTF
TRBJ1-1 TRBV19 13 NA NA TGTGCCAGTAGTATGGGCAGCCACACTGAAGCTTTCTTT CASSMGSHTEAFF
TRBJ2-3 TRBV10-3 15 NA NA TGTGCCATCAGTGAGGCGACCCAGGTTGAAGATACGCAGTATTTT CAISEATQVEDTQYF
TRBJ2-7 TRBV18 13 NA few TGTGCCAGCTCAACCGACAACTCCTACGAGCAGTACTTC CASSTDNSYEQYF
TRBJ1-4 TRBV28 15 TRBD1 NA TGTGCCAGCAGACGACAGGGGGCCGGAGGTGAAAAACTGTTTTTT CASRRQGAGGEKLFF
TRBJ2-1 TRBV5-1 18 TRBD2 NA TGCGCCAGCAGCTCCGAGGGCCTAGCGGGAGGGTCCTACAATGAGCAGTTCTTC CASSSEGLAGGSYNEQFF
TRBJ2-7 TRBV20-1 13 TRBD2 NA TGCAGTGCCGCTAAGCGGGAGGAATACGAGCAGTACTTC CSAAKREEYEQYF
TRBJ2-2 TRBV5-1 15 NA NA TGCGCCAGCAGGACGTTTTCAGGGTGGACCGGGGAGCTGTTTTTT CASRTFSGWTGELFF
TRBJ1-1 TRBV12-3/TRBV12-4 16 NA NA TGTGCCAGCACCCAAAGGGTAGGCAGAACTAACACTGAAGCTTTCTTT CASTQRVGRTNTEAFF
TRBJ1-2 TRBV28 13 NA NA TGTGCCTGCAGTTTATCGGCTAACTATGGCTACACCTTC CACSLSANYGYTF
TRBJ2-2 TRBV11-3 15 NA NA TGTGCCAGCAGTCTCGGGACGGCGAACACCGGGGAGCTGTTTTTT CASSLGTANTGELFF
TRBJ1-2 TRBV5-5 11 NA NA TGTGCCAGCACCCAGGGGAATGGCTACACCTTC CASTQGNGYTF
TRBJ2-5 TRBV29-1 14 TRBD2 few TGCAGCGTAGCCATCGGGGGGGCGGGAGAGACCCAGTACTTC CSVAIGGAGETQYF
TRBJ1-5 TRBV30 13 NA few TGTGCCTGGAGTGTAGGGCAGAATGGCGGGGAGCATTTT CAWSVGQNGGEHF
TRBJ2-1 TRBV25-1 15 NA NA TGTGCCAGCAGTGGTGTCGGGCCACCCTCCAATGAGCAGTTCTTC CASSGVGPPSNEQFF
TRBJ1-6 TRBV12-3/TRBV12-4 17 NA NA TGTGCCAGCAGCCACAGGGAGGGATGGTCCTATAATTCACCCCTCCACTTT CASSHREGWSYNSPLHF
TRBJ1-5 TRBV27 17 NA NA TGTGCCAGCAGTTTAGGACCGCCGGACAGATCCAATCAGCCCCAGCATTTT CASSLGPPDRSNQPQHF
TRBJ2-7 TRBV4-1 16 NA few TGCGCCAGCAGCCAAGTATCTTTCTCAGGGTCATACGAGCAGTACTTC CASSQVSFSGSYEQYF
TRBJ1-2 TRBV4-2 21 TRBD1 NA TGTGCCAGCAGCCAAGATGTCGCTGGGGCTTTGTCGCGGACAGGGCAAGATGGCTACACCTTC CASSQDVAGALSRTGQDGYTF
TRBJ2-3 TRBV7-3 14 NA few TGTGCCAGCAGCTTTAGCCAGAACACAGATACGCAGTATTTT CASSFSQNTDTQYF